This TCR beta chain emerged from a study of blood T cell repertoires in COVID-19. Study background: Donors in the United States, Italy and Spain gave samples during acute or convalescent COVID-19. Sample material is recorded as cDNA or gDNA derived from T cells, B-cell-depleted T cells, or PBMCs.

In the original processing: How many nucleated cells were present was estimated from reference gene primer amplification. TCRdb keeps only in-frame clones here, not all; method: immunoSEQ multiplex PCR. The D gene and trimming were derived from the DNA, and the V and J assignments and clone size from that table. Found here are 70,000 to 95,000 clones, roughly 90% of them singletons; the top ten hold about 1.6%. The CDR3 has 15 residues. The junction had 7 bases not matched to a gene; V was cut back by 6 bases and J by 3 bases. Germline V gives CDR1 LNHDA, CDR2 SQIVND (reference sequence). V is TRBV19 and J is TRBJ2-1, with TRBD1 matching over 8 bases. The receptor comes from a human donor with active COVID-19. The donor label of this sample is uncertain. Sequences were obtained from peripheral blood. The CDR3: CASSLGQGLYNEQFF. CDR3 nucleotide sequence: TGTGCCAGTAGCCTAGGACAGGGCCTCTACAATGAGCAGTTCTTC.